Following are 3 T cell receptor beta chains from one sample sequenced in a study of blood T cell repertoires in COVID-19. TCRdb keeps only in-frame clones here, not all; method: immunoSEQ multiplex PCR. The sample carries approximately 45,000 clones, about 86% recorded once. The specimen was peripheral blood. These receptors were taken from a woman over 75 with acute or convalescent COVID-19.

This chain uses TRBV29-1 with TRBJ1-1; 7 bases agree with TRBD1. The J segment lost 4 bases and the V segment lost 3 bases, leaving 5 bases of the junction unmatched. The CDR3 runs 13 residues. From germline, CDR1 is SQVTM and CDR2 ANQGSEA. The CDR3 protein is CSVERAGGTEAFF. CDR3 nucleotides: TGCAGCGTTGAGAGGGCAGGGGGCACTGAAGCTTTCTTT.

V and J are TRBV5-1 and TRBJ1-1, with D possibly matching TRBD1 (5 bases). The germline V and J ends were trimmed by 4 bases and 2 bases, with 12 bases remaining between them. The CDR3 extends over 14 amino acids. The germline V gene has CDR1 SGHRS and CDR2 YFSETQ. This chain's CDR3 is CASSPGQHNTEAFF. The CDR3, as DNA: TGCGCCAGCAGCCCCGGACAACATAACACTGAAGCTTTCTTT.

This clone was picked up a small number of times. The chain combines TRBV6-6 with TRBJ2-2; unclear D gene. CDR3 size: 12 residues. Looked up from germline, CDR1 is MNHNY and CDR2 is SVGAGI (reference sequence). Trimming left V 2 bases short and J 9 bases short, with 7 bases between. The chain's CDR3 is CASSYVGWELFF. For the CDR3, the DNA is TGTGCCAGCAGTTACGTGGGCTGGGAGCTGTTTTTT.